These 21 T cell receptor beta chains were sequenced from one sample in a study of cytomegalovirus exposure and HLA in healthy donors. The PCR employed 60 Vbeta primers together with 13 Jbeta primers. TCRdb keeps only in-frame clones here, not all; method: immunoSEQ multiplex PCR. The table shows over 200,000 clones, with about 84% occurring only once. What was sequenced was PBMCs. Receptor source: a human donor in good health.

The sample holds a few counts of this clone. The chain combines TRBV7-2 with TRBJ1-1; 7 nucleotides match TRBD1. Germline V gene lookup returns CDR1 SGHTA and CDR2 FQGNSA. Unmatched junction bases numbered 10, after V lost 4 bases and J lost 5 bases. The CDR3 spans 15 residues. CDR3: CASSSQTGSWTEAFF. The CDR3 DNA reads TGTGCCAGCAGCTCTCAGACAGGGTCATGGACTGAAGCTTTCTTT.

The chain combines TRBV7-9 with TRBJ1-1; TRBD1 might be the D (5 bases). The V end was cut by 4 bases, the J end by 2 bases, with 17 bases between. From germline, CDR1 is SEHNR and CDR2 FQNEAQ (reference sequence). CDR3 length: 16 residues. In DNA form, the CDR3 reads TGTGCCAGCAGCTCACCCTTAGGCAGGGTTAACACTGAAGCTTTCTTT. It translates to CASSSPLGRVNTEAFF.

The table lists this clone with a few counts. The chain links TRBV5-1 to TRBJ2-7; TRBD1 agrees at 9 bases. Germline V CDR1 and CDR2: SGHRS, YFSETQ. Trimming took 3 bases from V and 3 from J; bases not matched to a gene: 7. The CDR3 has 15 residues. CDR3: CASSSTGTGNYEQYF. Written as DNA, the CDR3 is TGCGCCAGCAGCTCCACCGGGACAGGGAACTACGAGCAGTACTTC.

V usage is TRBV6-1 and J usage is TRBJ1-2, with TRBD1 matching 9 bases. Germline V gene data show CDR1 as MNHNS and CDR2 as SASEGT. The CDR3 extends over 15 amino acids. After removal of 0 bases from V and 4 bases from J, the junction contained 3 bases not matched to a gene. The CDR3 spells CASSEAQGAAYGYTF. Written as DNA, the CDR3 is TGTGCCAGCAGTGAAGCACAGGGGGCGGCCTATGGCTACACCTTC.

The gene calls are TRBV2 and TRBJ2-3, with 13 bases fitting TRBD2. There are 16 residues in the CDR3. Germline V gene data show CDR1 as SNHLY and CDR2 as FYNNEI. V trimming: 4 bases; J trimming: 2 bases; junction bases outside the gene matches: 3. The CDR3 here is CASSGGLAGDTDTQYF. In DNA form, the CDR3 reads TGTGCCAGCAGTGGTGGACTAGCGGGAGACACAGATACGCAGTATTTT.

This chain links TRBV13 with TRBJ2-6; 7 nucleotides agree with TRBD1. J was trimmed by 4 bases and V by 3 bases; bases with no gene match: 15. Germline CDR1 PRHDT, CDR2 FYEKMQ (reference sequence). This CDR3 has 19 residues. CDR3 DNA sequence: TGTGCCAGCAGCTTTTTCTTCGGGACAGTCGTGTCGGGGGCCAACGTCCTGACTTTC. It encodes CASSFFFGTVVSGANVLTF. Together with reference TRBV13 and TRBJ2-6, the CDR3 gives the full variable domain: AAGVIQSPRHLIKEKRETATLKCYPIPRHDTVYWYQQGPGQDPQFLISFYEKMQSDKGSIPDRFSAQQFSDYHSELNMSSLELGDSALYFCASSFFFGTVVSGANVLTFGAGSRLTVL.

V is TRBV4-1 and J is TRBJ2-2, with 14 bases matching TRBD2. V dropped 4 bases and J dropped 7; count of bases not matched to a gene: 17. Looked up from germline, CDR1 is MGHRA and CDR2 is YSYEKL. The CDR3 has 20 amino acids. CDR3: CASSPFQDPGTSGRGGELFF. CDR3 DNA: TGCGCCAGCAGCCCCTTCCAAGATCCCGGGACTAGCGGGAGAGGCGGGGAGCTGTTTTTT.

This clone occurred once. The chain is built from TRBV5-1 and TRBJ1-4; D possibly corresponds to TRBD1 (6 bases). With 4 bases removed from V and 3 bases from J, the gap between germline ends came to 10 bases. The length of the CDR3 is 14 residues. Germline loops: CDR1 SGHRS, CDR2 YFSETQ. The CDR3 DNA reads as TGCGCCAGCAGCCCCGGGACATCTAATGAAAAACTGTTTTTT. It codes for CASSPGTSNEKLFF.

This clone was seen a single time. The CDR3 sequence: CASSEQLAAYNEQFF. The CDR3 coding sequence is TGTGCCAGCAGCGAGCAACTAGCGGCCTACAATGAGCAGTTCTTC. The J gene is TRBJ2-1, the V gene TRBV7-3, with TRBD2 matching over 8 bases. Germline trimming cut 5 bases from V and 2 bases from J; bases unmatched to any gene: 5. Germline loops: CDR1 SGHTA, CDR2 FQGTGA. The CDR3 runs 15 residues.

This clone was picked up one time. V gene TRBV4-3 combines with J gene TRBJ2-3; a possible D gene is TRBD2 (6 bases). This CDR3 contains 16 residues. The V end was cut by 0 bases, the J end by 1 base, with 11 bases between. CDR1 is LGHNA, CDR2 YSLEER, per germline. CDR3 sequence reads: CASSQDPASGTDTQYF. In nucleotides, the CDR3 is TGCGCCAGCAGCCAAGATCCGGCTAGCGGCACAGATACGCAGTATTTT.

This chain links TRBV4-1 with TRBJ1-5; TRBD1 is a possible D gene (5 bases). Looked up from germline, CDR1 is MGHRA and CDR2 is YSYEKL. CDR3 length equals 13 residues. V was trimmed by 4 bases and J by 7 bases, leaving 11 bases between them. This CDR3 is CASSPRVGQPQHF. As DNA, the CDR3 is TGCGCCAGCAGCCCCAGGGTGGGCCAGCCCCAGCATTTT.

The chain joins TRBV29-1 to TRBJ2-7; no firm D call. Germline CDR1 SQVTM, CDR2 ANQGSEA. The CDR3 loop spans 14 amino acids. V was trimmed by 3 bases and J by 2 bases, leaving 14 bases between them. The CDR3, as DNA: TGCAGCGTTGAGGGCGAAACAAGACCCTACGAGCAGTACTTC. Amino acids: CSVEGETRPYEQYF.

CDR3 sequence reads: CSATYRGWGEKLFF. CDR3 nucleotides: TGCAGCGCCACCTACAGGGGTTGGGGTGAAAAACTGTTTTTT. The chain couples TRBV29-1 to TRBJ1-4; 7 positions agree with TRBD1. This CDR3 is 14 amino acids long. The germline V gene encodes CDR1 SQVTM and CDR2 ANQGSEA. Unmatched junction bases numbered 12, after V lost 7 bases and J lost 7 bases. The whole variable domain, remainder taken from reference TRBV29-1 and TRBJ1-4, is SAVISQKPSRDICQRGTSLTIQCQVDSQVTMMFWYRQQPGQSLTLIATANQGSEATYESGFVIDKFPISRPNLTFSTLTVSNMSPEDSSIYLCSATYRGWGEKLFFGSGTQLSVL.

There are a few counts of this clone. V is TRBV18 and J is TRBJ2-2; D remains unclear. CDR1 KGHSH and CDR2 LQKENI come from the germline V gene. This CDR3 is 15 amino acids long. The V and J ends lost 1 base and 1 base respectively, with 7 bases between them. DNA of the CDR3: TGTGCCAGCTCACCACAGAGAATGAACACCGGGGAGCTGTTTTTT. Protein sequence: CASSPQRMNTGELFF.

The CDR3: CASSGQGNTEAFF. The CDR3 coding sequence is TGTGCCAGCAGCGGACAGGGGAACACTGAAGCTTTCTTT. The J gene is TRBJ1-1, the V gene TRBV7-3; 8 bases fit TRBD1. Germline CDR1 and CDR2: SGHTA and FQGTGA. V was clipped by 5 bases and J by 1 base; unmatched bases: 0. This CDR3 is built from 13 residues.

Worth noting for this clone: The same CDR3 is also encoded by other DNA sequences in this sample. The CDR3 DNA is TGTGCCAGCTCACCCGGACAGGGTACAGATACGCAGTATTTT. It specifies CASSPGQGTDTQYF. The chain combines TRBV18 with TRBJ2-3, with 8 bases matching TRBD1. V trimming: 3 bases; J trimming: 3 bases; junction bases outside the gene matches: 2. This CDR3 has 14 residues. Germline loops: CDR1 KGHSH, CDR2 LQKENI.

The chain recombines TRBV10-3 with TRBJ2-1; tentative D call: TRBD2 (5 bases). CDR1 is ENHRY and CDR2 is SYGVKD in the germline V gene. The CDR3 loop spans 17 amino acids. V gave up 8 bases and J gave up 2 bases, with 22 bases separating them. CDR3 in amino acids: CAIQASSSPKPYNEQFF. CDR3 in DNA: TGTGCCATCCAGGCGTCATCTAGCCCAAAACCCTACAATGAGCAGTTCTTC.

The chain uses TRBV18 and TRBJ1-4; D is unclear. Germline assignment: CDR1 KGHSH and CDR2 LQKENI. Trimming removed 3 bases from V and 4 bases from J, with 12 bases in between. The CDR3 loop spans 15 amino acids. The CDR3 DNA follows: TGTGCCAGCTCACCCAGGACGGGGATTAATGAAAAACTGTTTTTT. Its translation: CASSPRTGINEKLFF.

The rearrangement joins TRBV5-1 to TRBJ2-7, with D tentatively TRBD1 (6 bases). The CDR3 covers 15 residues. Germline CDR1 and CDR2: SGHRS and YFSETQ. Trimming pared 5 bases from V and 6 bases from J, leaving 21 bases between. Here the CDR3 reads CASRFDRSYSTEQYF. CDR3 nucleotides: TGCGCCAGCAGATTTGACAGGTCATATTCGACCGAGCAGTACTTC.

J is TRBJ2-1 and V is TRBV7-2; D remains ambiguous. Germline V gene lookup returns CDR1 SGHTA and CDR2 FQGNSA. V gave up 5 bases and J gave up 6 bases, with 8 bases separating them. The CDR3 covers 12 residues. CDR3 residues: CASSPASNEQFF. CDR3 nucleotides: TGTGCCAGCAGCCCCGCCAGCAATGAGCAGTTCTTC.

This chain uses TRBV10-3 with TRBJ1-3; the match to TRBD1 covers 9 bases. V was pared by 4 bases and J by 2 bases, with 0 bases of the junction left unmatched. The V gene's germline CDR1 is ENHRY and CDR2 SYGVKD. The CDR3 is 14 residues long. CDR3 nucleotides: TGTGCCATCAGTGGACAGGGGGCTGGAAACACCATATATTTT. Translated, it gives CAISGQGAGNTIYF.